These T cell receptor beta chains were read from a single sample in a study of chemoradiotherapy in HPV16-positive cancers. TCRdb's table, derived via immunoSEQ multiplex PCR, lists solely in-frame clones and lacks some. This table has 30,000 to 45,000 clones, around three quarters appearing once. The sequenced sample was blood, obtained from a patient who underwent chemoradiotherapy. Receptors originate from a human donor with HPV-associated anogenital cancer. Each CDR3 is given with its conserved first and last residue. The D gene is left open where the match is weak.

CASSSPTNEQFF,.,TRBV6-5
CASSLNTGQGFNEQFF,TRBD1,TRBV5-1
CASSSVGRGRYNSPLHF,.,TRBV7-6
CASSSGQGAGNSPLHF,TRBD1,TRBV27
CASSSDRGHPYEQYF,TRBD1,TRBV7-9
CASSVSTGIGNEKLFF,.,TRBV9
CASSLVDRRVNEQFF,TRBD1,TRBV5-1
CASSFGQMNTEAFF,.,TRBV5-4
CATNGEGRINEAFF,.,TRBV6-6
CASSSRGDTQYF,.,TRBV7-9
CASSDPGQGRRNEQFF,TRBD1,TRBV25-1
CASSPRQGTGNTIYF,TRBD1,TRBV4-3
CASSLAGRGGTDTQYF,TRBD2,TRBV5-4
CASSPLTGQGHGYTF,TRBD1,TRBV27
CASSFFQTGYGYTF,TRBD1,TRBV27
CASSARRGADTQYF,.,TRBV25-1
CASGPQGASNYGYTF,TRBD1,TRBV6-5
CASSYGGSGNTIYF,.,TRBV6-5
CASSFLTPSGGFRFF,TRBD2,TRBV7-2